Shown below are 14 T cell receptor beta chains from a single sample sequenced in a study of T cells in women clearing cervical HPV infection. Data came from immunoSEQ multiplex PCR; TCRdb stores just in-frame clones and leaves some out. The record lists about 20,000 clones, of which the ten most abundant hold approximately 5.2%. Sequenced input: blood buffy coat. The receptors were gathered from a woman between 18 and 69 years old with a cervical HPV16 infection that either progressed to CIN3+ or cleared (not recorded which).

About this clone: The read gets to within 3 residues of the CDR3 end, and the germline J gene fills in the rest. V is TRBV30 and J is TRBJ2-7; D gene ambiguous. This CDR3 is built from 12 residues. With 3 bases removed from V and 0 bases from J, the gap between germline ends came to 6 bases. Germline loops: CDR1 GTSNPN, CDR2 SVGIG (reference sequence). The CDR3 sequence: CAWSMASYEQYF. The CDR3 DNA, read in part, is TGTGCCTGGAGCATGGCCTCCTACGAG.

As for this clone: The CDR3 end is not reached by the read, which stops 3 residues before it; the germline J gene fills it in. This rearrangement joins TRBV18 to TRBJ2-2; no clear D. CDR1 and CDR2 from the germline V gene are KGHSH and LQKENI. The CDR3 covers 14 residues. CDR3 DNA, as far as it was read: TGTGCCAGCTCACCGACCCCTACTAATGAAAAG. Its translation: CASSPTPTNEK. The full CDR3 protein reads CASSPTPTNEKLFF.

In regard to this clone: The read terminates 3 residues ahead of where the CDR3 ends, so the germline J gene completes it. V gene TRBV12-3 or TRBV12-4 combines with J gene TRBJ2-1; the D is unclear. The V gene lost 3 bases and the J gene lost 2 bases, with 11 bases spanning the gap. The CDR3 extends over 15 amino acids. Partial CDR3 DNA: TGTGCCAGCAGTTTTAGTGGGCCGACCTACAATGAG. Translating gives CASSFSGPTYNE. Given in full, the CDR3 is CASSFSGPTYNEQFF.

Of note for this clone: Sequencing ends 3 residues short of the CDR3 end; the germline J gene provides the rest. The chain couples TRBV24-1 to TRBJ2-5, with 9 bases aligning to TRBD1. This CDR3 is 13 amino acids long. Germline lookup yields CDR1 KGHDR and CDR2 SFDVKD. Trimming cost V 9 bases and J 5 bases; bases outside gene matches: 6. The CDR3: CATGTGSFETQYF. The DNA read from the CDR3 is TGTGCCACCGGGACAGGGAGCTTCGAGACC.

About this clone itself: Sequencing ends 3 residues short of the CDR3 end; the germline J gene provides the rest. The V gene is TRBV7-9, the J gene TRBJ1-1, with D possibly being TRBD1 (5 bases). The CDR3 is made up of 15 amino acids. Germline CDR1 reads SEHNR; CDR2 reads FQNEAQ (reference sequence). The part of the CDR3 DNA that was read is TGTGCCAGCAGCGTGCACAGGTCAACTAATGAAAAA. Amino acids: CASSVHRSTNEK. The full CDR3 protein is CASSVHRSTNEKAFF.

Points on this clone: The CDR3 end is not reached by the read, which stops 3 residues before it; the germline J gene fills it in. V usage is TRBV18 and J usage is TRBJ2-2; 8 bases align to TRBD1. Germline-derived CDR1 and CDR2 are KGHSH and LQKENI. This CDR3 has 15 amino acids. The CDR3 DNA, read in part, is TGTGCCAGCTCACCTACAGGGGGGAAAGGTGAAAAG. Protein product: CASSPTGGKGEK. The complete CDR3 sequence is CASSPTGGKGEKLFF.

The CDR3 loop reads CASSELRAGGTAPEKLFF. The covered CDR3 bases are TGTGCCAGCAGTGAATTAAGGGCGGGGGGGACAGCGCCAGAGAAA. The chain combines TRBV25-1 with TRBJ1-4, with 7 bases matching TRBD1. The read comes to an end 3 residues before the CDR3 does, leaving the germline J gene to fill in the end. This CDR3 spans 18 amino acids. CDR1 is MGHDK and CDR2 is SYGVNS in the germline V gene.

To note about this clone: The CDR3 is cut off 3 residues early in the read; its end comes from the germline J gene. The rearrangement joins TRBV6-4 to TRBJ2-3, with 7 bases fitting TRBD1. Germline V gene sequence: CDR1 MRHNA, CDR2 SNTAGT. Trimming removed 3 bases from V and 5 bases from J; junction bases left unmatched: 2. The CDR3 loop spans 13 amino acids. This chain's CDR3 is CASSEQGKDTQYF. The part of the CDR3 DNA that was read is TGTGCCAGCAGTGAACAGGGGAAAGATACG.

CDR3 DNA (partial): TGTGCCAGACAGGGGGCTGGCTCCGGGGAG. Protein product: CARQGAGSGE. In full, the CDR3 reads CARQGAGSGELFF. The chain is built from TRBV28 and TRBJ2-2; 9 bases map to TRBD1. The read ends 3 residues shy of where the CDR3 ends; the end is completed using the germline J gene. The germline CDR1 and CDR2 sequences are MDHEN and SYDVKM. Losses at the gene ends were 9 bases for V and 6 bases for J; bases not matched to a gene: 5. The CDR3 consists of 13 residues.

Comment on this clone: Sequencing ends 3 residues short of the CDR3 end; the germline J gene provides the rest. The rearrangement uses TRBV20-1 and TRBJ2-3; D gene ambiguous. This CDR3 contains 11 residues. Trimming shortened V by 3 bases and J by 8 bases, and 9 bases separated the two germline ends. Germline V gene lookup returns CDR1 DFQATT and CDR2 SNEGSKA (reference sequence). CDR3 DNA, as far as it was read: TGCAGTGCTAGCGAGCCGGGTACG. It codes for CSASEPGT. The CDR3 in its entirety is CSASEPGTQYF.

Remarks on this clone: The CDR3 extends 3 residues past the end of the read, so its final part is completed from the germline J gene. The rearrangement links TRBV7-9 to TRBJ1-1; tentatively, D is TRBD1 (5 bases). Trimming removed 5 bases at V and 1 base at J, with 8 bases between. This CDR3 spans 13 amino acids. Germline CDR1 is SEHNR and CDR2 is FQNEAQ (reference sequence). Partial CDR3 DNA: TGTGCCAGCAGCCCCGGGGGGAACACTGAA. It translates to CASSPGGNTE. The complete CDR3 reads CASSPGGNTEAFF.

In regard to this clone: The read is 3 residues too short to cover the CDR3 end, so that end is filled in from the germline J gene. This rearrangement joins TRBV6-2 or TRBV6-3 to TRBJ2-1; 9 nucleotides align to TRBD2. The junction had 11 bases not matched to a gene; V was cut back by 2 bases and J by 6 bases. CDR1 and CDR2 from the germline V gene are MNHEY and SVGEGT. CDR3 length equals 17 residues. The CDR3 bases that were read are TGTGCCAGCAGTTACACCTCGCCGGGACTAGCATCCAATGAG. Translating gives CASSYTSPGLASNE. The CDR3 as a whole reads CASSYTSPGLASNEQFF.

As to this clone: The read terminates 3 residues before the CDR3 end, so the remaining end is supplied by the germline J gene. The rearrangement joins TRBV5-4 to TRBJ1-3, with D possibly being TRBD1 (6 bases). Between the trimmed V and J ends, which lost 0 bases and 2 bases, there was a span of 12 bases. The CDR3 totals 16 residues. CDR1 is SGHNT and CDR2 is YYREEE in the germline V gene (reference sequence). The sequenced part of the CDR3 DNA is TGTGCCAGCAGCTTGGGGCAGGGGAAGGCTGGAAACACC. As protein: CASSLGQGKAGNT. Given in full, the CDR3 is CASSLGQGKAGNTIYF. Full variable domain (missing parts from reference TRBV5-4 and TRBJ1-3): ETGVTQSPTHLIKTRGQQVTLRCSSQSGHNTVSWYQQALGQGPQFIFQYYREEENGRGNFPPRFSGLQFPNYSSELNVNALELDDSALYLCASSLGQGKAGNTIYFGEGSWLTVV.

Comments on this clone: The CDR3 end is not reached by the read, which stops 3 residues before it; the germline J gene fills it in. The chain combines TRBV19 with TRBJ2-3, with 8 nucleotides matching TRBD1. This CDR3 comprises 14 residues. With 7 bases clipped from V and 3 bases from J, the junction kept 6 bases outside the gene matches. Germline loops: CDR1 LNHDA, CDR2 SQIVND (reference sequence). Partial CDR3 DNA: TGTGCCAGTACCAGGACAGGGAGGACAGATACG. This encodes CASTRTGRTDT. The whole CDR3 sequence is CASTRTGRTDTQYF.